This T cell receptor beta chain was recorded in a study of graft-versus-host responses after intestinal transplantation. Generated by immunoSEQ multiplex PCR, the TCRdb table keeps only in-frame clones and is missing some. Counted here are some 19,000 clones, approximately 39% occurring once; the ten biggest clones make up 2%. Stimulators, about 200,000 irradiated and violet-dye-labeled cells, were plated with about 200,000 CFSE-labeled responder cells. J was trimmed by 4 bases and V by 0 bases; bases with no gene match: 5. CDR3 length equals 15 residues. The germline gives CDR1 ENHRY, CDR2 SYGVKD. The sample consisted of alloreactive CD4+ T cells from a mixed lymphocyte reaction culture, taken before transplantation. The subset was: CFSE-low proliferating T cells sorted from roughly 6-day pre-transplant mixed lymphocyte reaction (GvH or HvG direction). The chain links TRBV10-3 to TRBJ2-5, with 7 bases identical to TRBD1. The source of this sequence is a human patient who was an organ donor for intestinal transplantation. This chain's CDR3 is CAISESGTVRETQYF. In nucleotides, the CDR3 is TGTGCCATCAGTGAGTCCGGGACAGTCCGAGAGACCCAGTACTTC.